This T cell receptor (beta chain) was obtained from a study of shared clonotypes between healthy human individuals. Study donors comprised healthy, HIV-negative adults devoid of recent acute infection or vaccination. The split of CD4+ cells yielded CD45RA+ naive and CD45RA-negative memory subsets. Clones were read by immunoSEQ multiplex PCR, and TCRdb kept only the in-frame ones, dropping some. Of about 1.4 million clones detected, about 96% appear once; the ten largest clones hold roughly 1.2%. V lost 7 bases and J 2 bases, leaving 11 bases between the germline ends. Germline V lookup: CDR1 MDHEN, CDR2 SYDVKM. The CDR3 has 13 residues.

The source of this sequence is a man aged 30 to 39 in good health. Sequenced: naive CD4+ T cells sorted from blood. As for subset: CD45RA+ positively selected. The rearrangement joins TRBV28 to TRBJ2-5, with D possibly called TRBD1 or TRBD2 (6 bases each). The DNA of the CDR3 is TGTGCCAGCAAAGTAGGGGGGCAAGAGACCCAGTACTTC. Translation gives CASKVGGQETQYF.